The 21 T cell receptor beta chains reported below all come from one sample, sequenced in a study of blood T cell repertoires in COVID-19. Some clones are missing from TCRdb's copy, which holds only in-frame ones; the method was immunoSEQ multiplex PCR. Of roughly 80,000 clones detected, approximately 90% appear once; the ten largest clones hold over 1.5%. The sequenced material came from peripheral blood. All receptors derive from a man in his 60s with acute or convalescent COVID-19.

The chain employs TRBV12-3 or TRBV12-4 and TRBJ2-1; tentatively, D is TRBD1 (6 bases). Trimming took off 1 base at V and 11 bases at J, with 12 bases between the two ends. This CDR3 comprises 13 residues. CDR3 protein: CASSLVRDNKQFF. The CDR3 DNA sequence: TGTGCCAGCAGTTTAGTCCGGGACAACAAGCAGTTCTTC.

The V gene is TRBV7-8, the J gene TRBJ2-5; D is unclear. Germline lookup yields CDR1 SGHVS and CDR2 FQNEAQ. With 1 base removed from V and 0 bases from J, the gap between germline ends came to 6 bases. The CDR3 consists of 14 residues. The CDR3 DNA is TGTGCCAGCAGCTTAGTTGCGTACCAAGAGACCCAGTACTTC. Translating it yields CASSLVAYQETQYF.

J is TRBJ1-1 and V is TRBV6-6; D ambiguous. The length of the CDR3 is 13 residues. With 3 bases removed from V and 5 bases from J, the gap between germline ends came to 10 bases. Germline CDR1 and CDR2: MNHNY and SVGAGI (reference sequence). The CDR3 sequence: CASSYSPGTEAFF. DNA for the CDR3: TGTGCCAGCAGTTATTCCCCCGGTACTGAAGCTTTCTTT.

This sequence joins TRBV9 and TRBJ2-3; 9 positions agree with TRBD1. V dropped 4 bases and J dropped 3; count of bases not matched to a gene: 6. CDR1 and CDR2 from the germline V gene are SGDLS and YYNGEE. The CDR3 has 15 residues. The CDR3 region is CASSPDRGVTDTQYF. The CDR3 coding sequence is TGTGCCAGCAGCCCCGACAGGGGGGTAACAGATACGCAGTATTTT.

The chain carries TRBV5-4 and TRBJ2-2, with a tentative D call TRBD1 (6 bases). This CDR3 is 14 amino acids long. V dropped 3 bases and J dropped 5 bases, with 11 bases sitting between them. Germline CDR1 SGHNT, CDR2 YYREEE (reference sequence). The CDR3 here is CASSWGRGTGELFF. In nucleotides, the CDR3 is TGTGCCAGCAGCTGGGGGCGCGGGACCGGGGAGCTGTTTTTT.

The CDR3 sequence: CATSDPEPTDTQYF. Here the CDR3 DNA reads TGTGCCACCAGTGATCCTGAGCCTACAGATACGCAGTATTTT. The chain uses TRBV24-1 and TRBJ2-3; no clear D. The CDR3 is 14 residues long. Germline V gives CDR1 KGHDR, CDR2 SFDVKD. The V and J ends lost 3 bases and 3 bases respectively, with 9 bases between them.

The chain joins TRBV7-2 to TRBJ2-1; 8 nucleotides agree with TRBD1. With V trimmed by 8 bases and J by 2 bases, 2 bases remained unmatched. This CDR3 comprises 13 residues. Germline V gene sequence: CDR1 SGHTA, CDR2 FQGNSA. The DNA for the CDR3 is TGTGCCAGCGGGACAGGCCCCTACAATGAGCAGTTCTTC. Its protein is CASGTGPYNEQFF. The full variable domain, in which reference TRBV7-2 and TRBJ2-1 provide the parts outside the CDR3, is GAGVSQSPSNKVTEKGKDVELRCDPISGHTALYWYRQSLGQGLEFLIYFQGNSAPDKSGLPSDRFSAERTGGSVSTLTIQRTQQEDSAVYLCASGTGPYNEQFFGPGTRLTVL.

The rearrangement joins TRBV18 to TRBJ1-5; the D is unclear. Trimming took off 6 bases at V and 7 bases at J, with 13 bases between the two ends. Germline loops: CDR1 KGHSH, CDR2 LQKENI. The CDR3 is 13 amino acids. DNA for the CDR3: TGTGCCAGCTCCCCGATCGAGCACCAGCCCCAGCATTTT. It encodes CASSPIEHQPQHF.

The chain has TRBV7-2 and TRBJ2-1, with TRBD2 matching over 15 bases. The CDR3 runs to 15 residues. The V segment lost 5 bases and the J segment 6 bases; nucleotides outside the gene matches: 2. Germline CDR1 and CDR2: SGHTA and FQGNSA. The chain's CDR3 is CASSRTSGRANEQFF. CDR3 coding DNA: TGTGCCAGCAGCAGGACTAGCGGGAGGGCCAATGAGCAGTTCTTC.

This clone was detected a few times. The V call is TRBV2, the J call TRBJ1-2; tentative D call: TRBD1 (6 bases). The germline gives CDR1 SNHLY, CDR2 FYNNEI. V lost 6 bases and J 2 bases, leaving 16 bases between the germline ends. This CDR3 region has 15 residues. The CDR3 DNA is TGTGCCAGCAGACGGTCCCAGGGGTGGAACTATGGCTACACCTTC. Its translation is CASRRSQGWNYGYTF.

CDR3 DNA: TGTGCCAGCAGCCGAGACAGGGGGGGTGATACGCAGTATTTT. Its translation is CASSRDRGGDTQYF. The chain joins TRBV28 to TRBJ2-3; TRBD1 matches 9 bases. Germline V gene data show CDR1 as MDHEN and CDR2 as SYDVKM. J was trimmed by 6 bases and V by 6 bases; bases with no gene match: 7. This CDR3 is built from 14 residues.

The rearrangement joins TRBV4-3 to TRBJ2-7, with a weak D call TRBD1 (5 bases). The CDR3 loop spans 15 amino acids. Germline V gives CDR1 LGHNA, CDR2 YSLEER. Trimming removed 0 bases from V and 3 bases from J, with 12 bases in between. CDR3 bases: TGCGCCAGCAGCCAAGAGGCAGGGCCGTACTACGAGCAGTACTTC. Translated, it gives CASSQEAGPYYEQYF.

For the CDR3, the DNA is TGTGCCACCCCCAAGGGGAGGGTCCGTGGGATAAAAGACGAGCAGTACTTC. It is translated as CATPKGRVRGIKDEQYF. This rearrangement joins TRBV5-3 to TRBJ2-7; 7 nucleotides align to TRBD2. TRBV5-3 is annotated as an ORF whose role is uncertain. The ends lost 9 bases at V and 5 bases at J; junction bases unmatched: 23. The length of the CDR3 is 17 residues.

The chain uses TRBV7-2 and TRBJ1-5; D is possibly TRBD1 (6 bases). The CDR3 contains 15 residues. The V end was cut by 0 bases, the J end by 5 bases, with 11 bases between. The germline V gene encodes CDR1 SGHTA and CDR2 FQGNSA. DNA of the CDR3: TGTGCCAGCAGCTTAGCCCAGGGGCTGTATCAGCCCCAGCATTTT. It specifies CASSLAQGLYQPQHF.

Of note for this clone: The same CDR3 also results from other DNA sequences found in this sample. The chain is built from TRBV11-3 and TRBJ2-3, with 8 bases fitting TRBD2. Germline V gives CDR1 SGHNT, CDR2 YENEEA. The CDR3 length is 16 residues. After removal of 5 bases from V and 4 bases from J, the junction contained 11 bases not matched to a gene. CDR3 in DNA: TGTGCCAGCAGCCCGGGGGGGCAGGGGATCGCAGATACGCAGTATTTT. Amino acids: CASSPGGQGIADTQYF. Combining the CDR3 with reference TRBV11-3 and TRBJ2-3 gives the whole variable domain EAGVVQSPRYKIIEKKQPVAFWCNPISGHNTLYWYLQNLGQGPELLIRYENEEAVDDSQLPKDRFSAERLKGVDSTLKIQPAELGDSAVYLCASSPGGQGIADTQYFGPGTRLTVL.

This clone was recorded once. The J gene is TRBJ1-3, the V gene TRBV2; D gene uncertain. The V end was cut by 8 bases, the J end by 4 bases, with 12 bases between. The length of the CDR3 is 13 residues. Germline values: CDR1 SNHLY, CDR2 FYNNEI. CDR3: CASGHNFGNTIYF. Here the CDR3 DNA reads TGTGCCAGCGGCCACAATTTCGGAAACACCATATATTTT.

This chain uses TRBV5-1 with TRBJ1-2; maybe TRBD1 (5 bases). Trimming shortened V by 1 base and J by 1 base, and 11 bases separated the two germline ends. CDR1 and CDR2 (germline): SGHRS, YFSETQ. This CDR3 is built from 15 residues. The CDR3 loop is CASSLSGGFNYGYTF. CDR3 coding DNA: TGCGCCAGCAGCTTGTCGGGGGGTTTTAACTATGGCTACACCTTC.

V gene TRBV9 combines with J gene TRBJ2-3; D is undetermined. Trimming took 0 bases from V and 0 from J, leaving 8 bases between them. The germline V gene has CDR1 SGDLS and CDR2 YYNGEE. The CDR3 has 15 residues. The CDR3 loop reads CASSVDGASTDTQYF. For the CDR3, the DNA is TGTGCCAGCAGCGTAGACGGTGCTAGCACAGATACGCAGTATTTT. Using reference TRBV9 and TRBJ2-3 for the parts outside the CDR3, the full variable domain is DSGVTQTPKHLITATGQRVTLRCSPRSGDLSVYWYQQSLDQGLQFLIQYYNGEERAKGNILERFSAQQFPDLHSELNLSSLELGDSALYFCASSVDGASTDTQYFGPGTRLTVL.

The rearrangement uses TRBV7-2 and TRBJ2-7, with TRBD1 identical over 8 bases. This CDR3 is built from 13 residues. Germline CDR1 is SGHTA and CDR2 is FQGNSA. Trimming cost V 5 bases and J 3 bases; bases outside gene matches: 3. As DNA, the CDR3 is TGTGCCAGCAGCGACAGGGGAGTCTACGAGCAGTACTTC. The encoded protein is CASSDRGVYEQYF.

This chain joins TRBV13 and TRBJ1-6; 9 bases map to TRBD1. Trimming cost V 7 bases and J 7 bases; bases outside gene matches: 5. CDR1 is PRHDT, CDR2 FYEKMQ, per germline (reference sequence). The CDR3 sequence is 14 residues long. For the CDR3, the DNA is TGTGCCAGCAACCAACAGGGGGCAAATTCACCCCTCCACTTT. Translated: CASNQQGANSPLHF.

This chain uses TRBV7-6 with TRBJ2-1; D is perhaps TRBD2 (6 bases). The germline V gene encodes CDR1 SGHVS and CDR2 FNYEAQ. CDR3 length: 14 residues. V lost 5 bases to trimming and J lost 8 bases, with 16 bases between them. CDR3 coding DNA: TGTGCCAGCAGCCCTTGGGGCGGGAACTATGAGCAGTTCTTC. This codes for CASSPWGGNYEQFF.